This TCR beta chain derives from a study of blood T cell repertoires in COVID-19. Study-level information: Nucleic acid was either cDNA or gDNA, and it came from T cells, B-cell-depleted T cells, or PBMCs.

Recruits, aged roughly 18 to 100 years, lived in 24 US areas. The study counted Cohort 3 donors as recovered given two negative PCRs, clearance, or symptom resolution. The V segment lost 4 bases and the J segment 2 bases; nucleotides outside the gene matches: 5. CDR1 and CDR2 from the germline V gene are MDHEN and SYDVKM. This CDR3 has 16 amino acids. Authors' data handling: From reference gene primer amplification, estimates of nucleated cell counts were derived. The assay was immunoSEQ multiplex PCR, and TCRdb's table has in-frame clones only and misses some. V, J and clone size are taken as reported in that table, and D and trimming were inferred from the DNA itself. Of about 330,000 clones in the sample, about 87% were seen once.

The clonotype was recovered from a young man who had recovered from COVID-19. This sequence joins TRBV28 and TRBJ2-6; 7 positions match TRBD2. The material sequenced was PBMCs or T cells enriched from blood (not recorded which). As DNA, the CDR3 is TGTGCCAGCAGTTCCGGCGGGGGAGCTGGGGCCAACGTCCTGACTTTC. Its translation is CASSSGGGAGANVLTF.